Shown below are 9 T cell receptor beta chains from a single sample sequenced in a study of T cell repertoires in aging, cancer and after chemotherapy. Rearranged V-D-J TRB sequences were amplified with a mixed TRB-A/B primer pool. One entry per CDR3 protein results from TCRdb running MiXCR on the multiplex PCR reads. The table includes over a thousand distinct CDR3 sequences, around 25% detected once. Peripheral blood genomic DNA, not sorted cells or RNA, was the template. Source material: blood. The source is a human donor with a solid tumor.

The chain combines TRBV20-1 with TRBJ1-5; the D is unclear. The CDR3 loop spans 14 amino acids. Trimming pared 0 bases from V and 2 bases from J, leaving 8 bases between. CDR1 and CDR2 (germline): DFQATT, SNEGSKA (reference sequence). CDR3 sequence reads: CSARDVLGNQPQHF. The CDR3 DNA reads TGCAGTGCTAGAGATGTTTTGGGCAATCAGCCCCAGCATTTT.

V is TRBV5-6 and J is TRBJ2-7; 9 nucleotides match TRBD1. Trimming cost V 4 bases and J 1 base; bases outside gene matches: 9. The length of the CDR3 is 16 residues. Germline V gene lookup returns CDR1 SGHDT and CDR2 YYEEEE. The CDR3 protein is CASSLPPGTGSYEQYF. The CDR3 region has the DNA TGTGCCAGCAGCCTTCCCCCCGGGACAGGGTCCTACGAGCAGTACTTC.

J is TRBJ2-3 and V is TRBV20-1; 8 bases align to TRBD1. CDR3 size: 16 residues. CDR1 is DFQATT and CDR2 is SNEGSKA in the germline V gene (reference sequence). The V segment lost 3 bases and the J segment 2 bases; nucleotides outside the gene matches: 10. The CDR3 loop reads CSASPSGTGYTDTQYF. For the CDR3, the DNA is TGCAGTGCTAGCCCTTCCGGGACAGGCTACACAGATACGCAGTATTTT.

The chain links TRBV5-1 to TRBJ2-3; no clear D. Trimming cost V 0 bases and J 0 bases, with 8 bases left between them. This CDR3 region has 15 residues. In germline, CDR1 is SGHRS, CDR2 YFSETQ. The CDR3 loop is CASSLEQTSTDTQYF. The DNA for the CDR3 is TGCGCCAGCAGCTTGGAACAAACTAGCACAGATACGCAGTATTTT.

The sample holds a few counts of this clonotype. The rearrangement uses TRBV14 and TRBJ2-5; D remains unclear. CDR1 SGHDN and CDR2 FVKESK come from the germline V gene. The CDR3 spans 14 residues. Trimming took off 4 bases at V and 11 bases at J, with 20 bases between the two ends. CDR3: CASSRALGPKGQYF. CDR3 coding DNA: TGTGCCAGCAGCCGGGCGTTAGGACCCAAAGGGCAGTACTTC.

The sample holds a few counts of this clonotype. The chain joins TRBV20-1 to TRBJ2-1; 7 bases fit TRBD2. The CDR3 has 14 residues. With 6 bases clipped from V and 1 base from J, the junction kept 6 bases outside the gene matches. In germline, CDR1 is DFQATT, CDR2 SNEGSKA (reference sequence). CDR3 DNA sequence: TGCAGTGCCGACAGCGGGGCATCCTACAATGAGCAGTTCTTC. This sequence encodes CSADSGASYNEQFF.

Turning to this clonotype: One junction end does not reproduce the germline sequence, and a read error may be involved. The rearrangement links TRBV4-3 to TRBJ2-1; 8 positions agree with TRBD2. Germline lookup yields CDR1 LGHNA and CDR2 YSLEER. The CDR3 is made up of 16 amino acids. CDR3 protein: CANSQDPGTSYNEQFF. The DNA for the CDR3 is TGTGCCAACAGCCAAGACCCCGGGACTAGCTACAATGAGCAGTTCTTC.

In this sample, this clonotype turned up once. A clone one base away is much larger, so this may be a read error. V is TRBV6-1 and J is TRBJ2-5, with D possibly matching TRBD2 (6 bases). V was cut by 8 bases and J by 11 bases, with 21 bases left in between. In germline, CDR1 is MNHNS, CDR2 SASEGT. The CDR3 runs 13 residues. The CDR3: CASGGAPHNEQYF. CDR3 DNA: TGTGCCAGCGGAGGGGCTCCCCACAATGAGCAGTACTTC.

By sample fraction, this clonotype is medium-sized. The chain uses TRBV6-1 and TRBJ2-1; a possible D gene is TRBD2 (5 bases). Per the germline V gene, CDR1 is MNHNS and CDR2 is SASEGT. Trimming shortened V by 6 bases and J by 0 bases, and 6 bases separated the two germline ends. This CDR3 region has 13 residues. For the CDR3, the DNA is TGTGCCAGCAGGGGGAGCTCCTACAATGAGCAGTTCTTC. Translated, it gives CASRGSSYNEQFF.